Sequencing of this T cell receptor (beta chain) was carried out in a study of T cells after posttransplantation cyclophosphamide. Study-wide results and limits: Tissue-infiltrating T cells from skin or gut overlapped little with blood T cells.

TCRdb's copy holds only in-frame clones and misses some; the assay was immunoSEQ multiplex PCR. Of 21,000 or so clones in the sample, 80% to 90% were seen once. Germline CDR1 MDHEN, CDR2 SYDVKM. With V trimmed by 3 bases and J by 7 bases, 8 bases remained unmatched. There are 14 residues in the CDR3. Note on this clone: The antigen is undetermined.

Control samples came 1 year after myeloablative marrow transplants with methotrexate plus calcineurin inhibitor. The gene calls are TRBV28 and TRBJ1-2; TRBD1 matches 7 bases. The TCR was taken from a female patient in her 30s who received an allogeneic stem cell transplant from an unrelated donor, was CMV-positive, and had acute and chronic GVHD. Some T cells may be the graft donor's. The material sequenced was PBMCs, taken about 400 days after allogeneic stem cell transplant with calcineurin inhibitor and methotrexate. The CDR3 nucleotides read TGTGCCAGCAGTTTCGGGGGACAGTCCTCTGGCTACACCTTC. It encodes CASSFGGQSSGYTF.